The 3 T cell receptor beta chains in this list originate from one sample, sequenced in a study of vaccination and CD4 T cells after COVID-19. Their antigen targets remain unknown. Once obtained from cultured CD4+ T cells, the DNA was sequenced using the Oncomine TCR Beta short-read assay. Each CDR3 protein gets one entry after TCRdb re-called the PCR reads with MiXCR. The sample shows approximately 9,000 distinct CDR3 sequences, 66% of them seen only once. Indicated treatment: approximately 10-day PBMC culture with coronavirus spike peptide pools or control peptides (ViraFEST assay). Sequenced sample: CD4+ T cells from blood, cultured in vitro. These receptors were taken from a human donor who had recovered from COVID-19.

The gene calls are TRBV2 and TRBJ1-6, with D unclear. V was trimmed by 2 bases and J by 13 bases, leaving 18 bases between them. The CDR3 has 15 amino acids. Germline loops: CDR1 SNHLY, CDR2 FYNNEI. CDR3 nucleotide sequence: TGTGCCAGCAGTGAATGGCAGCTACGACCCCCCCCCCTCCACTTT. It specifies CASSEWQLRPPPLHF.

V usage is TRBV6-2 or TRBV6-3 and J usage is TRBJ1-5, with D uncertain. This CDR3 spans 12 amino acids. Trimming took 6 bases from V and 4 from J, leaving 7 bases between them. Germline V gene data show CDR1 as MNHEY and CDR2 as SVGEGT. CDR3 in DNA: TGTGCCAGCAGGCAAACGAATCAGCCCCAGCATTTT. Protein sequence: CASRQTNQPQHF.

This clonotype occurred a few times. The chain combines TRBV20-1 with TRBJ2-6; D gene unclear. V was clipped by 6 bases and J by 4 bases, with 10 bases between them. Germline V lookup: CDR1 DFQATT, CDR2 SNEGSKA (reference sequence). The CDR3 length is 13 residues. CDR3 DNA: TGCAGTGCCGCCCTCGGGGGGGCCAACGTCCTGACTTTC. It specifies CSAALGGANVLTF.